The entry below gives a single T cell receptor (beta chain) sequence along with its context. Its antigen is not identified. Here immunoSEQ multiplex PCR was the method, and the copy in TCRdb shows in-frame clones only, minus some. The profile shows about 69,000 clones, roughly 90% of them singletons. The data are from a study of OX40 agonist ivuxolimab in advanced cancers. Study details: Patients undergoing dose escalation presented with hepatocellular carcinoma, melanoma, renal cell or head and neck cancer.

General study points: CD8+ T cells (on average) carried more expanded clones than CD4+ T cells. Expanded peripheral T-cell antigen specificity went undetermined. Clonal expansion was among the lowest in partial responders at 0.1-3.0 mg/kg, especially CD8+.

Losses at the gene ends were 5 bases for V and 6 bases for J; bases not matched to a gene: 11. Germline V gene data show CDR1 as SGHTA and CDR2 as FQGNSA. The CDR3 is 16 residues long. This TCR was sampled from an adult with an advanced solid tumor such as melanoma, head and neck, liver or kidney cancer. The sample was CD4+ or CD8+ T cells sorted from blood, taken in a trial of the OX40 agonist ivuxolimab. The chain uses TRBV7-2 and TRBJ2-2; 8 bases map to TRBD2. CDR3 sequence: CASSTRGGGLPGELFF. CDR3 in DNA: TGTGCCAGCAGCACCCGGGGGGGCGGATTGCCCGGGGAGCTGTTTTTT. The full variable domain, in which reference TRBV7-2 and TRBJ2-2 provide the parts outside the CDR3, is GAGVSQSPSNKVTEKGKDVELRCDPISGHTALYWYRQSLGQGLEFLIYFQGNSAPDKSGLPSDRFSAERTGGSVSTLTIQRTQQEDSAVYLCASSTRGGGLPGELFFGEGSRLTVL.